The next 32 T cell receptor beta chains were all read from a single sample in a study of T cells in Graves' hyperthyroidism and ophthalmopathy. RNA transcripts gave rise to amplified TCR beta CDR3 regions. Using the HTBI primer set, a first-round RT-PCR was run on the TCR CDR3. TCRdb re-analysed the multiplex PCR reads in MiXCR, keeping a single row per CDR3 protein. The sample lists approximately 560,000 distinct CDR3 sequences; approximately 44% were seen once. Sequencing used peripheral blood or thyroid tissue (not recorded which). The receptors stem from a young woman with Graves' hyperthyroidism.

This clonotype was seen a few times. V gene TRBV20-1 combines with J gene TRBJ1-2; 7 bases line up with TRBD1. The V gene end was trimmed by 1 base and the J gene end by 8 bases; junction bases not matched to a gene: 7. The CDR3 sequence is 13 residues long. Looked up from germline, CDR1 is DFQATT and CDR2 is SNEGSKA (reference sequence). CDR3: CSARVGQGGGYTF. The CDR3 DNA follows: TGCAGTGCTAGAGTCGGGCAGGGGGGAGGCTACACCTTC.

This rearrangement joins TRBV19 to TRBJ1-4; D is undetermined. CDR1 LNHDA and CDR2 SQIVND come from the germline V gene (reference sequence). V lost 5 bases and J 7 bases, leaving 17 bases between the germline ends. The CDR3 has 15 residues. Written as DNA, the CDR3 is TGTGCCAGTAGTTCTCCCCGAGGAGGGCGTGAAAAACTGTTTTTT. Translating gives CASSSPRGGREKLFF.

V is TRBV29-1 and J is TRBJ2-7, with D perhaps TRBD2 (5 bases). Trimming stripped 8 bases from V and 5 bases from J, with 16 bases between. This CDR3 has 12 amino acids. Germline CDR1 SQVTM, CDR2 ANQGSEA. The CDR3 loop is CSLMGPRDEQYF. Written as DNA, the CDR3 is TGCAGCTTGATGGGTCCGCGGGACGAGCAGTACTTC.

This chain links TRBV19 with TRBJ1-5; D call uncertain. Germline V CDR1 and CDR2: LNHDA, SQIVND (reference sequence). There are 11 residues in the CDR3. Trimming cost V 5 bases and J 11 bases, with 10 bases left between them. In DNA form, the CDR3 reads TGTGCCAGTAGTGACCCCGGGACCCAGCATTTT. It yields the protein CASSDPGTQHF.

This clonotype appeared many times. The CDR3 region has the DNA TGTGCCAGCAGCGTTGGTGGTTATGAAAAACTGTTTTTT. This encodes CASSVGGYEKLFF. V gene TRBV7-9 combines with J gene TRBJ1-4; D gene ambiguous. Germline-derived CDR1 and CDR2 are SEHNR and FQNEAQ (reference sequence). This CDR3 region has 13 residues. V lost 5 bases and J 6 bases, leaving 10 bases between the germline ends.

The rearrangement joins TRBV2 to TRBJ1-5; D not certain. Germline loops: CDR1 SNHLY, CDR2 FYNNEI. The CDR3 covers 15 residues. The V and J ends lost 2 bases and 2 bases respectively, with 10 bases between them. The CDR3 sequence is CASSESGAGNQPQHF. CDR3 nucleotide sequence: TGTGCCAGCAGTGAATCGGGTGCCGGCAATCAGCCCCAGCATTTT.

The CDR3: CAISVQGTAAYGYTF. The CDR3 bases are TGTGCCATCAGCGTTCAAGGGACAGCCGCCTATGGCTACACCTTC. V and J are TRBV10-3 and TRBJ1-2; 7 nucleotides align to TRBD1. The CDR3 runs 15 residues. Unmatched junction bases numbered 11, after V lost 6 bases and J lost 4 bases. Germline-derived CDR1 and CDR2 are ENHRY and SYGVKD.

The CDR3 loop is CAKDTLNQPQHF. The CDR3 DNA sequence: TGTGCCAAGGACACCCTTAATCAGCCCCAGCATTTT. This rearrangement joins TRBV25-1 to TRBJ1-5; the D gene is possibly TRBD1 (5 bases). CDR3 length: 12 residues. Trimming pared 10 bases from V and 4 bases from J, leaving 11 bases between. CDR1 is MGHDK, CDR2 SYGVNS, per germline.

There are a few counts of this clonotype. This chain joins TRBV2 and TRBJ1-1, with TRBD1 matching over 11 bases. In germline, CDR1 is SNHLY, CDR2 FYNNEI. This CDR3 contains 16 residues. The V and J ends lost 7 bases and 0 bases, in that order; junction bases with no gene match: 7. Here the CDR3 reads CASIPGTGGVNTEAFF. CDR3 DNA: TGTGCCAGCATTCCGGGGACAGGGGGGGTGAACACTGAAGCTTTCTTT.

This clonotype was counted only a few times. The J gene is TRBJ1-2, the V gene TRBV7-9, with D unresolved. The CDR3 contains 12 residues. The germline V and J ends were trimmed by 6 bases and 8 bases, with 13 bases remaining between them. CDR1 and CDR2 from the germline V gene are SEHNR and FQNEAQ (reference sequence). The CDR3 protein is CASSDWVGGYTF. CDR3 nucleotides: TGTGCCAGCAGTGACTGGGTGGGGGGCTACACCTTC.

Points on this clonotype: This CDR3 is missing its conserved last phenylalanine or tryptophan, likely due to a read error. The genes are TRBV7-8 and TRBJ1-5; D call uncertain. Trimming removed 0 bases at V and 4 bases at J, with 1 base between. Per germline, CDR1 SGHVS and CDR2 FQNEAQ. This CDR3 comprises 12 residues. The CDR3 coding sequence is TGTGCCAGCAGCTTAGCGAATCAGCCCCAGCATCTT. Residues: CASSLANQPQHL.

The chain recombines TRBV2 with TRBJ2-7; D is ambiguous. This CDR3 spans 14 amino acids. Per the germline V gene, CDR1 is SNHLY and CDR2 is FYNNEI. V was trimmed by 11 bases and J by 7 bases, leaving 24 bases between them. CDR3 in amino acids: CASGWAGSIREQYF. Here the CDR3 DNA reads TGTGCCTCCGGATGGGCAGGCTCTATCCGTGAGCAGTACTTC.

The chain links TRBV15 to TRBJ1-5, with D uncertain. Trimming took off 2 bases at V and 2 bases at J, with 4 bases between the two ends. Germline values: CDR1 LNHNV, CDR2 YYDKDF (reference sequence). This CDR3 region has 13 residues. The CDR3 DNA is TGTGCCACCAGCAGACATGGCAATCAGCCCCAGCATTTT. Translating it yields CATSRHGNQPQHF.

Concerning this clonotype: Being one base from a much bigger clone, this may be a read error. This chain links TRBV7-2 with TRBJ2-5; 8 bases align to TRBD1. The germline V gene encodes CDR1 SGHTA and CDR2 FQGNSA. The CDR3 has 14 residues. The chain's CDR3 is CASSLGQAQGTQYF. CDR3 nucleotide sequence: TGTGCCAGCAGCCTGGGACAGGCCCAAGGGACCCAGTACTTC.

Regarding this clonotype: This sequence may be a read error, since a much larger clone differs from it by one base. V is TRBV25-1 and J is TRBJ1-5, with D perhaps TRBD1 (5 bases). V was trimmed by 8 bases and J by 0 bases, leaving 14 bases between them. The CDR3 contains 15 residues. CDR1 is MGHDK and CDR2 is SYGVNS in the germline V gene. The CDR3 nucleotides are TGTGCCAGCTGCCGACAGAGCCTTAGCAATCAGCCCCAGCATTTT. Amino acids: CASCRQSLSNQPQHF. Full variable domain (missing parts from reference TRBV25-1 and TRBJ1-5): EADIYQTPRYLVIGTGKKITLECSQTMGHDKMYWYQQDPGMELHLIHYSYGVNSTEKGDLSSESTVSRIRTEHFPLTLESARPSHTSQYLCASCRQSLSNQPQHFGDGTRLSIL.

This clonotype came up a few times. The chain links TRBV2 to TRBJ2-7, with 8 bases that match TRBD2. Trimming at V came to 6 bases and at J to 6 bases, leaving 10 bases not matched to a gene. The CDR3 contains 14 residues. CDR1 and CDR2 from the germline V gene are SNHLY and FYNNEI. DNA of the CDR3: TGTGCCAGCAGCCCGGGACTAGGGCTCTCCGAGCAGTACTTC. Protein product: CASSPGLGLSEQYF.

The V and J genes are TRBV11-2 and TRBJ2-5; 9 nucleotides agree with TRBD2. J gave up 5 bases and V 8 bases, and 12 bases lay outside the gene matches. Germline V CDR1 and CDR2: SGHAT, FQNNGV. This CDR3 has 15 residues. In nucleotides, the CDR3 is TGTGCCAGCGTTGCCCCTCCAACTAGCGGGGAGACCCAGTACTTC. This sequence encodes CASVAPPTSGETQYF.

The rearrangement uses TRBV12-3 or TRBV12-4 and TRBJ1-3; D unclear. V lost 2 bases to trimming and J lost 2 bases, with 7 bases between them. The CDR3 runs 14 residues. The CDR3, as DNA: TGTGCCAGCAGTTTACGCAGAACTGGAAACACCATATATTTT. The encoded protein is CASSLRRTGNTIYF.

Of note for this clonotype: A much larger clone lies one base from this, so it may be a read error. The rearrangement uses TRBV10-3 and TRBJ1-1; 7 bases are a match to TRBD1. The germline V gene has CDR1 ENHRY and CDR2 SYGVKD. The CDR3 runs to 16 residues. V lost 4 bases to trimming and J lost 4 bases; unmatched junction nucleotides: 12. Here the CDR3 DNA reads TGTGCCATCAGTGGATCACCGGGACAGTTGAGCACTGAAGCTTTCTTT. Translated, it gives CAISGSPGQLSTEAFF.

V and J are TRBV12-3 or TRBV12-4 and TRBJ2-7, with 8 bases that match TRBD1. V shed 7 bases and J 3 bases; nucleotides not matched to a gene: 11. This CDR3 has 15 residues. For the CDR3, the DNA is TGTGCCAGCAAGCCCTTCGGGACAGGTAACTACGAGCAGTACTTC. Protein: CASKPFGTGNYEQYF.

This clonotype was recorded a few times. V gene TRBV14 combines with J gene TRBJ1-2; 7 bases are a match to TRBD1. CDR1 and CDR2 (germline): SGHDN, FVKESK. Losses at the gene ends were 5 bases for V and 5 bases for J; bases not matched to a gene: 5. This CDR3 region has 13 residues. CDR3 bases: TGTGCCAGCAGCGCGGACAGGTTTTATGGCTACACCTTC. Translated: CASSADRFYGYTF.

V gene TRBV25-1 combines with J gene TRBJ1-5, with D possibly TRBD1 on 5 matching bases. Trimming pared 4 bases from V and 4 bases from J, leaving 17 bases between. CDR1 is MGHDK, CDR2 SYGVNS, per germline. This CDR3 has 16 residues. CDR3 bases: TGTGCCAGCAGTGCTAGACCCATCGAGGGGAATCAGCCCCAGCATTTT. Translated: CASSARPIEGNQPQHF. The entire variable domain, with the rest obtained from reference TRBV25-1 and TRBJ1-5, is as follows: EADIYQTPRYLVIGTGKKITLECSQTMGHDKMYWYQQDPGMELHLIHYSYGVNSTEKGDLSSESTVSRIRTEHFPLTLESARPSHTSQYLCASSARPIEGNQPQHFGDGTRLSIL.

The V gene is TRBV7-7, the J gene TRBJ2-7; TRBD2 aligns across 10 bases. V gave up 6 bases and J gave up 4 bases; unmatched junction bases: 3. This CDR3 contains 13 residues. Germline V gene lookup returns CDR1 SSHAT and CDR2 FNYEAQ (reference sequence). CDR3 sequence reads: CASSVLAGYEQYF. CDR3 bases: TGTGCCAGCAGTGTACTAGCGGGGTACGAGCAGTACTTC.

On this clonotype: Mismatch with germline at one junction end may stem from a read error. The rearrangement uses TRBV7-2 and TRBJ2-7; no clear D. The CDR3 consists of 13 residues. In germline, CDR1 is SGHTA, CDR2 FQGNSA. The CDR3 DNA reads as TGTGCCAGCAGCCAAGATCGGGCCGGCCAAACCGCCTTC. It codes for CASSQDRAGQTAF.

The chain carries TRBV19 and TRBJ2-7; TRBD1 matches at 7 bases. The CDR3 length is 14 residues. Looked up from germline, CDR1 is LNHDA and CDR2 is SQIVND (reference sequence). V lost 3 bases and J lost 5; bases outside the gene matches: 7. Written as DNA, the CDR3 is TGTGCCAGTAGTATCCAACAGGGGTACCACGAGCAGTACTTC. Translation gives CASSIQQGYHEQYF.

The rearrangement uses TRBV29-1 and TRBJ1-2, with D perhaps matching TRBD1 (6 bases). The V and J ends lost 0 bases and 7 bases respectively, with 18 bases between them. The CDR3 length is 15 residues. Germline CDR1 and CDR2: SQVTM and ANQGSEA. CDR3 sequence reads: CSVEDLGRGVFGYTF. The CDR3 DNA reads TGCAGCGTTGAAGATCTTGGCAGGGGCGTCTTTGGCTACACCTTC.

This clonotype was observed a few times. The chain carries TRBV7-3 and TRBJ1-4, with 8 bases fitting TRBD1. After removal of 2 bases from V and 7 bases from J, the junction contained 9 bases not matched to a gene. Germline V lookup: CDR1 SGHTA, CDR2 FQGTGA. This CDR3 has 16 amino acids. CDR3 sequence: CASSLQRQGSGEKLFF. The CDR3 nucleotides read TGTGCCAGCAGCTTACAAAGACAGGGGTCCGGTGAAAAACTGTTTTTT.

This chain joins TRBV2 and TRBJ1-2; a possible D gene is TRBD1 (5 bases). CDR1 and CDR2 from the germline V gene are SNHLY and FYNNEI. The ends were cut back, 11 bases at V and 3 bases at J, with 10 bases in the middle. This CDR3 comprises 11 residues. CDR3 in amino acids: CAWRGYYGYTF. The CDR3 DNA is TGTGCCTGGAGGGGCTACTATGGCTACACCTTC. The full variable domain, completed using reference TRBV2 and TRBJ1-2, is EPEVTQTPSHQVTQMGQEVILRCVPISNHLYFYWYRQILGQKVEFLVSFYNNEISEKSEIFDDQFSVERPDGSNFTLKIRSTKLEDSAMYFCAWRGYYGYTFGSGTRLTVV.

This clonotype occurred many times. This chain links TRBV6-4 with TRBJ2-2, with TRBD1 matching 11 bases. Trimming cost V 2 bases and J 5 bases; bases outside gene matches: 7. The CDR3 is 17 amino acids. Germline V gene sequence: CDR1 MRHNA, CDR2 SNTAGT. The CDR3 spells CASSDPWTGGSTGELFF. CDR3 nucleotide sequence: TGTGCCAGCAGTGACCCATGGACAGGGGGCAGTACCGGGGAGCTGTTTTTT.

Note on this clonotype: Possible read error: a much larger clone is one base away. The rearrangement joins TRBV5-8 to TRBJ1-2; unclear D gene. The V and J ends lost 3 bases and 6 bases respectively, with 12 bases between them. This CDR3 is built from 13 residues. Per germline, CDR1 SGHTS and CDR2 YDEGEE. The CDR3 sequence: CASSSEQMDGYTF. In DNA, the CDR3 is TGTGCCAGCAGCTCGGAACAGATGGATGGCTACACCTTC.

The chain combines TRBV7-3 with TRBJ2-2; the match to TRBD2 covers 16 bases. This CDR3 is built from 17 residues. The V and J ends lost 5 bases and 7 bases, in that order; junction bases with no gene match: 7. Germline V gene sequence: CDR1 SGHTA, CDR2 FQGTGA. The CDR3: CASSLEGLAGGNGELFF. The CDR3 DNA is TGTGCCAGCAGCCTTGAGGGACTAGCGGGAGGGAACGGGGAGCTGTTTTTT.

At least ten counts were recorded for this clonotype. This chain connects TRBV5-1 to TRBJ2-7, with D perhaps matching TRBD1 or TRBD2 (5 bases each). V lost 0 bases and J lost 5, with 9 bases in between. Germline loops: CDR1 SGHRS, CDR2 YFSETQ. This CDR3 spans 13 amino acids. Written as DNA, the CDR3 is TGCGCCAGCAGCTTGGGACGGGGCAACGAGCAGTACTTC. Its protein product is CASSLGRGNEQYF.